The text below deals with one T cell receptor (beta chain). What it recognizes is unknown. CDR3 size: 15 residues. V was trimmed by 1 base and J by 4 bases, leaving 11 bases between them. The germline gives CDR1 SGHRS, CDR2 YFSETQ. TCRdb's table, derived via immunoSEQ multiplex PCR, lists solely in-frame clones and lacks some. The table shows about 16,000 clones, with just under 80% occurring only once. The sample comes from a study of tumor-infiltrating lymphocytes in localized non-small cell lung cancer. Study-level points and caveats: Different pieces of the same tissue were used for each assay.

The receptor's source is a human donor with non-small cell lung cancer. The chain uses TRBV5-1 and TRBJ2-2; D uncertain. The sequencing input was lung tumor tissue. CDR3 residues: CASSLMSESTGELFF. The CDR3 bases are TGCGCCAGCAGCTTGATGTCAGAGAGCACCGGGGAGCTGTTTTTT.